This T cell receptor (beta chain) emerged from a study of cytomegalovirus exposure and HLA in healthy donors. Study-level information: Earlier, fewer than 130 million unique TCR beta sequences were recovered from approximately 180 million T cells by an analysis. Findings and caveats of the study: Trimming of TCR beta V- and J-genes showed a link, identified in a later analysis, to a missense DCLRE1C variant.

Details on this clone: Its cognate antigen is unknown.

Primers included in the PCR were 60 Vbeta and 13 Jbeta primers. Here immunoSEQ multiplex PCR was the method, and the copy in TCRdb shows in-frame clones only, minus some. The table shows fewer than 300,000 clones, with 75% to 85% occurring only once. This TCR was sampled from a girl aged 2-9 years in good health and CMV-seronegative. The sample was PBMCs.

The CDR3: CASGGWGPDTEAFF. DNA of the CDR3: TGTGCCAGCGGGGGCTGGGGCCCCGACACTGAAGCTTTCTTT. The chain carries TRBV27 and TRBJ1-1; possible D gene TRBD1, 6 bases. CDR1 is MNHEY, CDR2 SMNVEV, per germline (reference sequence). The length of the CDR3 is 14 residues. V shed 8 bases and J shed 3 bases, with 16 bases lying between them.